A single TCR beta chain is shown here with its context. Its cognate antigen is unknown. The data stem from a study of cytomegalovirus exposure and HLA in healthy donors. Findings and caveats of the study: In an earlier analysis, most TCR beta V segments were productive about 87% or about 30% of the time.

A multiplex PCR was run with 60 Vbeta primers and 13 Jbeta primers. The assay was immunoSEQ multiplex PCR, and TCRdb's table has in-frame clones only and misses some. The sample has about 130,000 clones. This CDR3 is built from 14 residues. The germline V gene encodes CDR1 MNHNS and CDR2 SASEGT. Sequenced material: PBMCs. The TCR sequence derives from a middle-aged man in good health and CMV-seronegative. The V and J genes are TRBV6-1 and TRBJ2-5, with D perhaps TRBD2 (5 bases). The closer fit of TRBJ2-7 to the DNA end suggests the J call may be wrong. As DNA, the CDR3 is TGTGCCAGCAGTGTAACTAGTTCTTTCGACGAGCAGTACTTC. It codes for CASSVTSSFDEQYF.